The 10 T cell receptor beta chains in this list originate from one sample, sequenced in a study of control samples from healthy donors and cancer patients. Produced via immunoSEQ multiplex PCR; TCRdb's table is partial and in-frame only. The sample consists of around 120,000 clones, 85% to 95% of them appearing once. The sequenced material came from blood. Source of these receptors: a man under 40 in good health.

The chain uses TRBV5-1 and TRBJ2-3, with D perhaps TRBD1 or TRBD2 (7 bases each). The V gene lost 0 bases and the J gene lost 2 bases, with 13 bases spanning the gap. The CDR3 is 16 residues long. Germline V lookup: CDR1 SGHRS, CDR2 YFSETQ. CDR3 DNA sequence: TGCGCCAGCAGCTTGGCAGGGGGGGCCCCCACAGATACGCAGTATTTT. It specifies CASSLAGGAPTDTQYF. The whole variable domain, remainder taken from reference TRBV5-1 and TRBJ2-3, is KAGVTQTPRYLIKTRGQQVTLSCSPISGHRSVSWYQQTPGQGLQFLFEYFSETQRNKGNFPGRFSGRQFSNSRSEMNVSTLELGDSALYLCASSLAGGAPTDTQYFGPGTRLTVL.

V is TRBV28 and J is TRBJ2-1; no clear D. Per germline, CDR1 MDHEN and CDR2 SYDVKM. V lost 6 bases and J lost 9, with 12 bases in between. This CDR3 is built from 12 residues. The CDR3 nucleotides read TGTGCCAGCAGCCAAATTAGGACTGAGCAGTTCTTC. Amino acids: CASSQIRTEQFF.

The chain combines TRBV7-2 with TRBJ2-5; 12 bases match TRBD2. This CDR3 region has 17 residues. V gave up 0 bases and J gave up 4 bases; unmatched junction bases: 6. The germline V gene encodes CDR1 SGHTA and CDR2 FQGNSA. The CDR3 spells CASSLAPLAGGLETQYF. The CDR3 DNA sequence: TGTGCCAGCAGCTTAGCCCCGCTAGCGGGGGGGCTAGAGACCCAGTACTTC.

V gene TRBV28 combines with J gene TRBJ2-7, with 7 bases identical to TRBD2. The germline gives CDR1 MDHEN, CDR2 SYDVKM. Germline trimming cut 5 bases from V and 5 bases from J; bases unmatched to any gene: 12. The CDR3 spans 15 residues. The CDR3 protein is CASSSGLEVSNEQYF. CDR3 coding DNA: TGTGCCAGCAGTAGCGGACTAGAAGTGTCCAACGAGCAGTACTTC.

The chain is built from TRBV2 and TRBJ1-3, with D perhaps TRBD1 (6 bases). Germline V gene lookup returns CDR1 SNHLY and CDR2 FYNNEI. Trimming left V 3 bases short and J 0 bases short, with 18 bases between. The CDR3 extends over 18 amino acids. The CDR3 spells CASSERGASHTSGNTIYF. DNA for the CDR3: TGTGCCAGCAGTGAGAGGGGGGCGAGTCACACCTCTGGAAACACCATATATTTT.

V and J are TRBV7-2 and TRBJ1-1; no firm D call. Between the trimmed V and J ends, which lost 1 base and 6 bases, there was a span of 12 bases. This CDR3 has 14 residues. Germline assignment: CDR1 SGHTA and CDR2 FQGNSA. The CDR3 sequence is CASSLVGFGAEAFF. In nucleotides, the CDR3 is TGTGCCAGCAGCTTAGTAGGTTTCGGCGCTGAAGCTTTCTTT.

This chain uses TRBV7-2 with TRBJ1-4; possibly TRBD1 for D (5 bases). V was pared by 4 bases and J by 1 base, with 10 bases between. CDR3 length: 15 amino acids. The germline V gene has CDR1 SGHTA and CDR2 FQGNSA. CDR3 protein: CASSWAGGTNEKLFF. CDR3 in DNA: TGTGCCAGCAGCTGGGCGGGGGGAACTAATGAAAAACTGTTTTTT.

The rearrangement uses TRBV5-1 and TRBJ1-4; a weak D match, TRBD1 (5 bases). The V gene's germline CDR1 is SGHRS and CDR2 YFSETQ. The V gene lost 0 bases and the J gene lost 0 bases, with 15 bases spanning the gap. This CDR3 is built from 18 residues. For the CDR3, the DNA is TGCGCCAGCAGCTTGGGGTCGGGCAGGGTCGCAACTAATGAAAAACTGTTTTTT. Protein product: CASSLGSGRVATNEKLFF.

Here the CDR3 DNA reads TGCGCCAGCAGCCAGGGTCCGGGACAGGGGGCCTGGGAGCAGTACTTC. This translates into CASSQGPGQGAWEQYF. This rearrangement joins TRBV4-1 to TRBJ2-7; 12 bases line up with TRBD1. After removal of 3 bases from V and 7 bases from J, the junction contained 10 bases not matched to a gene. Germline V CDR1 and CDR2: MGHRA, YSYEKL. This CDR3 comprises 16 residues.

V and J are TRBV11-2 and TRBJ1-4; possible D gene TRBD1, 5 bases. The DNA matches TRBJ2-2 better at its end, which makes the J call doubtful. The germline gives CDR1 SGHAT, CDR2 FQNNGV. The CDR3 runs to 12 residues. CDR3: CASSSLDRELFF. Here the CDR3 DNA reads TGTGCCAGCAGCTCCCTGGACAGGGAGCTGTTTTTT.